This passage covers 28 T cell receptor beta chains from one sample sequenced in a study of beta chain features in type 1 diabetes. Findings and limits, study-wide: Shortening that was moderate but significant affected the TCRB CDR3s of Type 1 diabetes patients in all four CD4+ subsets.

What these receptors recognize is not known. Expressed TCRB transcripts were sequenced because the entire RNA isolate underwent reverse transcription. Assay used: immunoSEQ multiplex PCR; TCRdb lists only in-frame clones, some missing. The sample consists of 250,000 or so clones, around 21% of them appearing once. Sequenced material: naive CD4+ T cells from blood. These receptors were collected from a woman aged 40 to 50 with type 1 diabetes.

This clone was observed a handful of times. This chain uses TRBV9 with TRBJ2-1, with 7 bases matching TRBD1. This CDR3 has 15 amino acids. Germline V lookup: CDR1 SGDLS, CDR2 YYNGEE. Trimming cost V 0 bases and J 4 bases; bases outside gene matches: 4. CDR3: CASSVDTGEYNEQFF. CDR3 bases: TGTGCCAGCAGCGTAGATACAGGGGAGTACAATGAGCAGTTCTTC. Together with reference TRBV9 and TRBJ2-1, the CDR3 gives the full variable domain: DSGVTQTPKHLITATGQRVTLRCSPRSGDLSVYWYQQSLDQGLQFLIQYYNGEERAKGNILERFSAQQFPDLHSELNLSSLELGDSALYFCASSVDTGEYNEQFFGPGTRLTVL.

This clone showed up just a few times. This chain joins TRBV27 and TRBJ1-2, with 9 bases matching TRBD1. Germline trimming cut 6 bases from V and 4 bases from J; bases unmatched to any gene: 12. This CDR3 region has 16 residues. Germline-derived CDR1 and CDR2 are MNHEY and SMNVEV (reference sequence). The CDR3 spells CASSLAGTGTSYGYTF. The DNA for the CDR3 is TGTGCCAGCAGCCTGGCAGGGACAGGGACATCCTATGGCTACACCTTC.

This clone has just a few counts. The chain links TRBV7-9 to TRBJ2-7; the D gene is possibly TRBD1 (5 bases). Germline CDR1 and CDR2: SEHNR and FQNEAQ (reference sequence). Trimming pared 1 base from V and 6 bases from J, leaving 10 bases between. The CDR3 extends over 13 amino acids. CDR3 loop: CASSLGRDGEQYF. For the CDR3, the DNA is TGTGCCAGCAGCTTAGGCAGGGATGGCGAGCAGTACTTC.

As DNA, the CDR3 is TGTGCCAGCAGCTTGCGGAGGGACTGGCAAGCTTTCTTT. Its protein product is CASSLRRDWQAFF. The chain recombines TRBV5-6 with TRBJ1-1; TRBD1 is a possible D gene (5 bases). Germline-derived CDR1 and CDR2 are SGHDT and YYEEEE. V shed 1 base and J shed 9 bases, with 13 bases lying between them. The CDR3 spans 13 residues.

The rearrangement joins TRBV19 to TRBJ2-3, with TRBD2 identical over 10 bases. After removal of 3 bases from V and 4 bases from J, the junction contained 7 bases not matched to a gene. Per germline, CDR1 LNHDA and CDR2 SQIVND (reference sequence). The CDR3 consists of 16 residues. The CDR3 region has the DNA TGTGCCAGTAGTATCGGCGCTAGCGGGAGAGCAGATACGCAGTATTTT. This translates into CASSIGASGRADTQYF. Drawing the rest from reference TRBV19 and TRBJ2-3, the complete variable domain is DGGITQSPKYLFRKEGQNVTLSCEQNLNHDAMYWYRQDPGQGLRLIYYSQIVNDFQKGDIAEGYSVSREKKESFPLTVTSAQKNPTAFYLCASSIGASGRADTQYFGPGTRLTVL.

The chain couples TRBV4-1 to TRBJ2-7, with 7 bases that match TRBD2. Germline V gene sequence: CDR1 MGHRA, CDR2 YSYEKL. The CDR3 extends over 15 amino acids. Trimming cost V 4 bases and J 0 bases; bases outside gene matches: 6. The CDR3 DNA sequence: TGCGCCAGCAGCCCCCGAGGGAGGGGCTCCTACGAGCAGTACTTC. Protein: CASSPRGRGSYEQYF.

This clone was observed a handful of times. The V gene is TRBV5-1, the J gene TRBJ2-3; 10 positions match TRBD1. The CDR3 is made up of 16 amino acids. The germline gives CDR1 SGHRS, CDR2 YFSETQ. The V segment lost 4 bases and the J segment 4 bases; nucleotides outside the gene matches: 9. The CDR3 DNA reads TGCGCCAGCAGCCCCCTATCGACAGGGGGCTCAGATACGCAGTATTTT. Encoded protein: CASSPLSTGGSDTQYF. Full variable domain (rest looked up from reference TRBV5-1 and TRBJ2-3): KAGVTQTPRYLIKTRGQQVTLSCSPISGHRSVSWYQQTPGQGLQFLFEYFSETQRNKGNFPGRFSGRQFSNSRSEMNVSTLELGDSALYLCASSPLSTGGSDTQYFGPGTRLTVL.

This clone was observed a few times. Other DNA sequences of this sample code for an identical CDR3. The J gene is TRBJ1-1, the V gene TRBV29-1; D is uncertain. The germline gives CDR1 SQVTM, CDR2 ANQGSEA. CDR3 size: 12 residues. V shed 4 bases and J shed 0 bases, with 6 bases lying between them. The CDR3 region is CSVGRLNTEAFF. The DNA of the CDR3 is TGCAGCGTTGGCAGGTTGAACACTGAAGCTTTCTTT.

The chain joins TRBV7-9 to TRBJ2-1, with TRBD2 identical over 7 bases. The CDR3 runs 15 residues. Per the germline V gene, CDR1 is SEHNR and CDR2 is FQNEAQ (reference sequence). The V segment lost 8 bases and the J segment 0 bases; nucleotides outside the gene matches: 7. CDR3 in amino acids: CASPPGGDSYNEQFF. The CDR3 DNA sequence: TGTGCCAGCCCCCCGGGAGGCGACTCCTACAATGAGCAGTTCTTC.

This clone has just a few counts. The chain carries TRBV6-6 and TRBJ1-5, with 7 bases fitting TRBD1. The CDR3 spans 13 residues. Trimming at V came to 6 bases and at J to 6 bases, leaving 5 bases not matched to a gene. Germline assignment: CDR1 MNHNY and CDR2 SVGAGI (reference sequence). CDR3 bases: TGTGCCAGCAGCAACAGGGGTACTCAGCCCCAGCATTTT. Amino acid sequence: CASSNRGTQPQHF.

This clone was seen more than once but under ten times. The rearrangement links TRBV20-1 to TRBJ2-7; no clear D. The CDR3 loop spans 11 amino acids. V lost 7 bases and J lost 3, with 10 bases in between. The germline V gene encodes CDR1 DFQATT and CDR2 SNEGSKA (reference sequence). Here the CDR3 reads CSGDSYYEQYF. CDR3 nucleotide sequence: TGCAGTGGCGACTCCTACTACGAGCAGTACTTC.

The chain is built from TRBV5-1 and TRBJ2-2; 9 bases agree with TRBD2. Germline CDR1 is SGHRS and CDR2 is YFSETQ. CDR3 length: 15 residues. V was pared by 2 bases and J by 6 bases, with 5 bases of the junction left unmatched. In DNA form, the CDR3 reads TGCGCCAGCAGCTTTTTAGCGGGAGCCGCCGGGGAGCTGTTTTTT. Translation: CASSFLAGAAGELFF. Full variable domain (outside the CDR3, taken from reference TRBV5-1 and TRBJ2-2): KAGVTQTPRYLIKTRGQQVTLSCSPISGHRSVSWYQQTPGQGLQFLFEYFSETQRNKGNFPGRFSGRQFSNSRSEMNVSTLELGDSALYLCASSFLAGAAGELFFGEGSRLTVL.

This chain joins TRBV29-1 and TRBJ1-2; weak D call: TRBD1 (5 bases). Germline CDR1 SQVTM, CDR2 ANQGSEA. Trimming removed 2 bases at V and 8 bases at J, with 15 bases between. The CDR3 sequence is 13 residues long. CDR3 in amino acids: CSVESSGGKGYTF. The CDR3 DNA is TGCAGCGTTGAAAGCTCTGGGGGGAAGGGCTACACCTTC.

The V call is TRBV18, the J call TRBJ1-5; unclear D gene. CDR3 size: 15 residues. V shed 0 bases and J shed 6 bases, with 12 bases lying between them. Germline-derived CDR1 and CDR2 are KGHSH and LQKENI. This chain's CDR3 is CASSPPSLLGQPQHF. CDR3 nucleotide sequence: TGTGCCAGCTCACCACCTTCCCTGCTAGGTCAGCCCCAGCATTTT.

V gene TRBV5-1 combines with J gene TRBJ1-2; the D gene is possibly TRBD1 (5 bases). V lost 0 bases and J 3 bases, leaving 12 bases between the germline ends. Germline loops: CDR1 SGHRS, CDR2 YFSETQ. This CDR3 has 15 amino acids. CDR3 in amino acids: CASSLGWGRDYGYTF. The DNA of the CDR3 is TGCGCCAGCAGCTTGGGATGGGGCAGGGACTATGGCTACACCTTC.

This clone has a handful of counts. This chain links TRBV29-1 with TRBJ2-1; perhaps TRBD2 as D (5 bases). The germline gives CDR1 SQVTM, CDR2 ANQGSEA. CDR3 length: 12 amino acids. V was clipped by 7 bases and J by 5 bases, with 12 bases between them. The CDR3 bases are TGCAGCGCTCCGACTACTAACAATGAGCAGTTCTTC. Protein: CSAPTTNNEQFF.

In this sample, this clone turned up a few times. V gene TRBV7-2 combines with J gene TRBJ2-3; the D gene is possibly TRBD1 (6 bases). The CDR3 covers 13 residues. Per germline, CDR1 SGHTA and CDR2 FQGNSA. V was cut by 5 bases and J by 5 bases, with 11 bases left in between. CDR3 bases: TGTGCCAGCAGCCGACGGGACAAAGATACGCAGTATTTT. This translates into CASSRRDKDTQYF.

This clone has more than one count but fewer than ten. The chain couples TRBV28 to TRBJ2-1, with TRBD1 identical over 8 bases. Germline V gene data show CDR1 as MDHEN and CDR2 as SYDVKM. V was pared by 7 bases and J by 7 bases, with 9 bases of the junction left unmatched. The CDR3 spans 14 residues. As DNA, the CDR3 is TGTGCCAGCACCGTAGGGACAGGAACGAATGAGCAGTTCTTC. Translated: CASTVGTGTNEQFF.

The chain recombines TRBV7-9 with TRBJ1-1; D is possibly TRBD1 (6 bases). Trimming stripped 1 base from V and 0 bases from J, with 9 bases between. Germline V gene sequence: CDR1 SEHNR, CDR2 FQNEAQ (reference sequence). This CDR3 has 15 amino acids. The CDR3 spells CASSLGNRVNTEAFF. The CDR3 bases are TGTGCCAGCAGCTTAGGTAACAGGGTGAACACTGAAGCTTTCTTT. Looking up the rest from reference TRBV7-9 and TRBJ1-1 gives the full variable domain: DTGVSQNPRHKITKRGQNVTFRCDPISEHNRLYWYRQTLGQGPEFLTYFQNEAQLEKSRLLSDRFSAERPKGSFSTLEIQRTEQGDSAMYLCASSLGNRVNTEAFFGQGTRLTVV.

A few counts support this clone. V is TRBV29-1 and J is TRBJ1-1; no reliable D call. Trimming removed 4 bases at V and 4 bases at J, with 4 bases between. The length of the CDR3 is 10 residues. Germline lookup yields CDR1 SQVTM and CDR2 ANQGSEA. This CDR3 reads CSVASTEAFF. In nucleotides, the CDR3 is TGCAGCGTTGCTTCCACTGAAGCTTTCTTT.

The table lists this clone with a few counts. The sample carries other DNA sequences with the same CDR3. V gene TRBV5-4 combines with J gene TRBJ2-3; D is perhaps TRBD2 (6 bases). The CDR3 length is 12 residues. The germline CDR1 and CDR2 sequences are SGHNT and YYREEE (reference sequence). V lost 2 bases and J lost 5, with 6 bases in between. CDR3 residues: CASSFGGDTQYF. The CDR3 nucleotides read TGTGCCAGCAGCTTCGGGGGAGATACGCAGTATTTT. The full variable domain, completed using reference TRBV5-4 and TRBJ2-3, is ETGVTQSPTHLIKTRGQQVTLRCSSQSGHNTVSWYQQALGQGPQFIFQYYREEENGRGNFPPRFSGLQFPNYSSELNVNALELDDSALYLCASSFGGDTQYFGPGTRLTVL.

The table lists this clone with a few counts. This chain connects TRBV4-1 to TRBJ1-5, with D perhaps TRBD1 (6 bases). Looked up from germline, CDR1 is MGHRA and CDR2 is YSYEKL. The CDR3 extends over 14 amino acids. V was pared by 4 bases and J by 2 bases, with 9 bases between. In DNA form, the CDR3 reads TGCGCCAGCAGCCTCGCAGGGGGCAATCAGCCCCAGCATTTT. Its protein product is CASSLAGGNQPQHF.

CDR3 amino acids: CASSMEGTQPQHF. The CDR3 DNA reads TGTGCCAGTAGTATGGAGGGGACGCAGCCCCAGCATTTT. The V gene is TRBV19, the J gene TRBJ1-5, with a possible D match to TRBD1 (5 bases). With 3 bases removed from V and 7 bases from J, the gap between germline ends came to 10 bases. CDR1 and CDR2 from the germline V gene are LNHDA and SQIVND (reference sequence). This CDR3 region has 13 residues.

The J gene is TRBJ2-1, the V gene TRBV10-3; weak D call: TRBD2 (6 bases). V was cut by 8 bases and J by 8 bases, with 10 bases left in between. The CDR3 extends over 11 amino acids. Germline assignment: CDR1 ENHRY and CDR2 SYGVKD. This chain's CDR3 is CAIGGGDEQFF. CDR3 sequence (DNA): TGTGCCATCGGAGGAGGGGATGAGCAGTTCTTC.

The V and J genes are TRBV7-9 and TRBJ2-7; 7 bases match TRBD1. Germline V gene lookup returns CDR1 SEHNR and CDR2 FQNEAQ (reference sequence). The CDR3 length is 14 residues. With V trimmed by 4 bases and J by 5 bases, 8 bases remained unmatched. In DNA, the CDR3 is TGTGCCAGCAGCTCACCCACAGGGGTGGACGAGCAGTACTTC. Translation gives CASSSPTGVDEQYF.

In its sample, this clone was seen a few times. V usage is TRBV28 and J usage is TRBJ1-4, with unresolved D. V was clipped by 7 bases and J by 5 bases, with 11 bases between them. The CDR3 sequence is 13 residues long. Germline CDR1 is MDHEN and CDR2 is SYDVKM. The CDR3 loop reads CASTPGGNEKLFF. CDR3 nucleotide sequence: TGTGCCAGCACCCCGGGTGGGAATGAAAAACTGTTTTTT.

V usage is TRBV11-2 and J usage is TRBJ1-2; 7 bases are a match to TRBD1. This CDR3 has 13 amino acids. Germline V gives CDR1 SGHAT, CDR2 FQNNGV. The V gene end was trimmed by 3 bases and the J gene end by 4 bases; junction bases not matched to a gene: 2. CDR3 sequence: CASSLDRSYGYTF. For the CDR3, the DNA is TGTGCCAGCAGCTTGGACAGGAGCTATGGCTACACCTTC.

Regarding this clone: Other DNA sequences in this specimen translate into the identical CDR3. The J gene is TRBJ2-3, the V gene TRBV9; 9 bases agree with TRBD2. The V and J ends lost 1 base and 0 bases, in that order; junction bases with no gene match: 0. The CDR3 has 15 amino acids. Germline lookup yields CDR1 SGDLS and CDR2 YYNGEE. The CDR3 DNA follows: TGTGCCAGCAGCGTAACTAGCGGGAGCACAGATACGCAGTATTTT. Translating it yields CASSVTSGSTDTQYF.